This record concerns one TCR beta chain sequence. As yet, its antigen is unknown. The sample belongs to a study of long-term antiretroviral therapy in people with HIV. Study-wide points: Information pertaining to ART adherence, viral resistance or therapeutic modifications was not obtained.

A v3.0 immunoSEQ assay was performed at survey level. Here immunoSEQ multiplex PCR was the method, and the copy in TCRdb shows in-frame clones only, minus some. Of about 36,000 clones listed, roughly 80% are singletons. V trimming: 8 bases; J trimming: 0 bases; junction bases outside the gene matches: 6. The CDR3 spans 14 residues. Germline V gives CDR1 MDHEN, CDR2 SYDVKM. Cryopreserved PBMC, at roughly 1-11 million per sample, were present before DNA extraction. The sequenced sample was unsorted PBMCs, obtained 3.4 years after starting antiretroviral therapy. The chain has TRBV28 and TRBJ2-7; 8 nucleotides match TRBD2. The source of this sequence is a man aged 25 to 45 with HIV. The CDR3 DNA follows: TGTGCCAGCCGGATAAGCGGGAGCTCCTACGAGCAGTACTTC. It codes for CASRISGSSYEQYF.